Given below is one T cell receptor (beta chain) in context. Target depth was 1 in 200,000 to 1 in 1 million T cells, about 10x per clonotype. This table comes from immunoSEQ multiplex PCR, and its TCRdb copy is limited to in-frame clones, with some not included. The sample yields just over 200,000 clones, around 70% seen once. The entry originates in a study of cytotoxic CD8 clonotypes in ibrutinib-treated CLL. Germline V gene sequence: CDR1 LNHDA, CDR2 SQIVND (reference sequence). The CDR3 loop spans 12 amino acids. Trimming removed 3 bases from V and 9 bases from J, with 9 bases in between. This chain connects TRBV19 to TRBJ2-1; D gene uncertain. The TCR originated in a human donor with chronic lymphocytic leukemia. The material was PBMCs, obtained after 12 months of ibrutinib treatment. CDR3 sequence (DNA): TGTGCCAGTAGTATGCGCTCGGGTGAGCAGTTCTTC. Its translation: CASSMRSGEQFF.